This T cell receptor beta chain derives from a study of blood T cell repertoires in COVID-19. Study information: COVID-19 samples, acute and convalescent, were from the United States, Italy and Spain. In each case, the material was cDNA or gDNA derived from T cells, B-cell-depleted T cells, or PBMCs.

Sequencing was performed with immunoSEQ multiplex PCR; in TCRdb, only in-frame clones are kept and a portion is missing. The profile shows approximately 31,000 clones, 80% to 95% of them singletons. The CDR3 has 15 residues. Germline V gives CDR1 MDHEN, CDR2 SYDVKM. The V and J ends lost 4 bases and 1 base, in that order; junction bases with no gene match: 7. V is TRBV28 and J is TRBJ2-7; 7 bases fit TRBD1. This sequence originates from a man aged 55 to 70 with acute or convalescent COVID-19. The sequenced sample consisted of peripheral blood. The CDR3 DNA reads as TGTGCCAGCAGTTCGTACAGGGGTCTGTCCTACGAGCAGTACTTC. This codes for CASSSYRGLSYEQYF.